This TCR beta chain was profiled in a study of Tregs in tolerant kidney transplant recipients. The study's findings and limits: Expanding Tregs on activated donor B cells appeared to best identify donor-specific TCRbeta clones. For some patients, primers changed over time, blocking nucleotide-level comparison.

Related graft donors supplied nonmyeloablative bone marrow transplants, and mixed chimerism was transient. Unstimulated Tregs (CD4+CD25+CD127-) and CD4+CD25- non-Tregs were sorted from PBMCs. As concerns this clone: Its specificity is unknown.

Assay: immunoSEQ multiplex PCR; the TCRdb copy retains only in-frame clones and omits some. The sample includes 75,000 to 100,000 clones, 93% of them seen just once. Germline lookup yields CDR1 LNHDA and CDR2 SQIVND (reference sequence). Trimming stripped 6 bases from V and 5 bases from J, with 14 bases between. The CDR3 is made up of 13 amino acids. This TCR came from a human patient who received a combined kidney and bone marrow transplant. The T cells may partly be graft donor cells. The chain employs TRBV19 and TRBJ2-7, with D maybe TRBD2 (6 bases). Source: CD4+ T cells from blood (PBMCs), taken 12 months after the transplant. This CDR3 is CASRGGFWDEQYF. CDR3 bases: TGTGCCAGTAGAGGAGGGTTCTGGGACGAGCAGTACTTC.